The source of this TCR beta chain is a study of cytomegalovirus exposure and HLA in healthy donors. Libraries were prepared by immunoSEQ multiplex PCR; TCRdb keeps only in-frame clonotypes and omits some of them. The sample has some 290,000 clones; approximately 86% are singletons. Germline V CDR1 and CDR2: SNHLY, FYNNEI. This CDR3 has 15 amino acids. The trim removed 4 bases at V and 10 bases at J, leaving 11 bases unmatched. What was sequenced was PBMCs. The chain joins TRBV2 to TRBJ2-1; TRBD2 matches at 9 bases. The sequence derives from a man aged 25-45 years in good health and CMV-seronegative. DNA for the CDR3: TGTGCCAGCAGTGGGCGACTAGCGGACTCCGTGGAGCAGTTCTTC. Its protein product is CASSGRLADSVEQFF.